These T cell receptor beta chains were read from a single sample in a study of human T cells and chemical hapten exposure. TCRdb independently ran MiXCR on the RACE reads; one entry per CDR3 protein. This table has more than 250,000 distinct CDR3 sequences, over 8% appearing once. Sequences were derived from whole blood, sampled in connection with sensitization to the hapten diphenylcyclopropenone (DPC). The receptors stem from a woman in her forties with alopecia areata. Some clones in this sample may be carry-over from other donors' samples. Each CDR3 is given with its conserved first and last residue. The order of the fields is J gene, D gene, V gene, clone size, CDR3 DNA, CDR3 protein. D genes are given only for firm matches. Clone size, where shown, is once, few, many, or a class for clones that have expanded.

TRBJ1-5	NA	TRBV20-1	NA	TGCAGTGCTAGACCACCCAGGGTTCTCAGCAATCAGCCCCAGCATTTT	CSARPPRVLSNQPQHF
TRBJ2-1	TRBD2	TRBV5-1	few	TGCGCCAGCAGCCTATCCGGGACTAGCAAGTTCTTC	CASSLSGTSKFF
TRBJ2-1	NA	TRBV28	few	TGTGCCAGCAGTTTCAGGAGCTCCTACAATGAGCAGTTCTTC	CASSFRSSYNEQFF
TRBJ2-7	TRBD1	TRBV7-2	NA	TGTGCCAGCAGCTTAGCTGGGACAGGGGGCTACGAGCAGTACTTC	CASSLAGTGGYEQYF
TRBJ2-3	TRBD2	TRBV19	few	TGTGCCAGTAAGACCGGGACTAGCGGGAGGGATACGCAGTATTTT	CASKTGTSGRDTQYF
TRBJ2-7	NA	TRBV6-5	NA	TGTGCCAGCCGTAGAGCAGGACAGTCATCCTACGAGCAGTACTTC	CASRRAGQSSYEQYF
TRBJ1-2	TRBD1	TRBV6-2/TRBV6-3	NA	TGTGCCAGCAGCAAGGGGGCCAGCTATGGCTACACCTTC	CASSKGASYGYTF
TRBJ2-7	NA	TRBV6-2/TRBV6-3	NA	TGTGCCAGCAGCCGGTCCGGACGGCAAACATTCTCCTACGAGCAGTACTTC	CASSRSGRQTFSYEQYF
TRBJ1-5	NA	TRBV24-1	NA	TGTGCCACCAGTGATGCAGGGTTTGAGAGTCAGCCCCAGCATTTT	CATSDAGFESQPQHF
TRBJ2-1	NA	TRBV20-1	few	TGCAGTGCTAAACAGGGAACCTACAATGAGCAGTTCTTC	CSAKQGTYNEQFF
TRBJ1-1	NA	TRBV6-6	NA	TGTGCCAGCAGGTTAAACGAGGGGACTGAAGCTTTCTTT	CASRLNEGTEAFF
TRBJ2-1	NA	TRBV29-1	few	TGCAGCGCCTCCAATAACAGGGCCTCCTACAATGAGCAGTTCTTC	CSASNNRASYNEQFF
TRBJ2-3	NA	TRBV5-1	few	TGCGCCAGCAGCTTGGCCGAAACAGATACGCAGTATTTT	CASSLAETDTQYF
TRBJ1-5	TRBD1	TRBV2	NA	TGTGCCAGCAGTCAACAGGGGGGTAGCAATCAGCCCCAGCATTTT	CASSQQGGSNQPQHF
TRBJ2-2	NA	TRBV2	NA	TGTGCCTCGGGCCTACAAAACACCGGGGAGCTGTTTTTT	CASGLQNTGELFF
TRBJ2-1	NA	TRBV6-2/TRBV6-3	many	TGTGCCAGCACTACGGCCGCAAACAATGAGCAGTTCTTC	CASTTAANNEQFF
TRBJ1-6	NA	TRBV6-6	NA	TGTGCCAGCAGTTACGGCCGTCGGGGGTCACCCCTCCACTTT	CASSYGRRGSPLHF
TRBJ1-5	NA	TRBV18	NA	TGTGCCAGCTCATCACCCCTCGACACAAATCAGCCCCAGCATTTT	CASSSPLDTNQPQHF
TRBJ2-5	NA	TRBV27	many	TGTGCCAGCAGTTTCAGCGGGCGGAGGGAGACCCAGTACTTC	CASSFSGRRETQYF
TRBJ2-1	TRBD2	TRBV12-3/TRBV12-4	NA	TGTGCCAGCAGTTTAGTACTAGCGGGAGAGGATGAGCAGTTCTTC	CASSLVLAGEDEQFF
TRBJ2-7	NA	TRBV18	NA	TGTGCCAGCTCAACCGGGGGACAGACTGAGCAGTACTTC	CASSTGGQTEQYF
TRBJ2-5	TRBD1	TRBV5-4	NA	TGTGCCAGCAGCTTGGTGGGGGGACAGGGCGCACAAGAGACCCAGTACTTC	CASSLVGGQGAQETQYF
TRBJ2-7	NA	TRBV29-1	NA	TGCAGCGTTGGAAGGGCCCTTAGGGGCTACGAGCAGTACTTC	CSVGRALRGYEQYF
TRBJ2-6	TRBD1	TRBV24-1	many	TGTGCCACCAGTGACCCCACAGGGGCCGGGGCCAACGTCCTGACTTTC	CATSDPTGAGANVLTF
TRBJ2-7	TRBD2	TRBV6-2/TRBV6-3	NA	TGTGCCAGCAGTCTAGCGGGAATCTCCTACGAGCAGTACTTC	CASSLAGISYEQYF